This passage covers 32 T cell receptor beta chains from one sample sequenced in a study of T cell clones after liver transplantation. TCRdb's copy holds only in-frame clones and misses some; the assay was immunoSEQ multiplex PCR. The sample has around 97,000 clones, approximately 79% seen once. This sample comprised CD4+ T cells from blood, obtained around 49 months after liver transplant. These receptors were obtained from a human patient who received a liver transplant. Some T cells could come from the graft donor.

The chain employs TRBV5-1 and TRBJ1-4, with 10 nucleotides matching TRBD1. With 4 bases clipped from V and 6 bases from J, the junction kept 3 bases outside the gene matches. From germline, CDR1 is SGHRS and CDR2 YFSETQ. This CDR3 is built from 14 residues. CDR3 region: CASSLGQGDEKLFF. DNA of the CDR3: TGCGCCAGCAGCCTTGGACAGGGGGATGAAAAACTGTTTTTT.

The chain employs TRBV18 and TRBJ1-5; 8 bases agree with TRBD1. With 4 bases clipped from V and 7 bases from J, the junction kept 6 bases outside the gene matches. CDR1 is KGHSH, CDR2 LQKENI, per germline. CDR3 length: 14 residues. CDR3 region: CASSQGQGGQPQHF. Here the CDR3 DNA reads TGTGCCAGCTCACAAGGACAGGGAGGGCAGCCCCAGCATTTT. Based on the CDR3 plus reference TRBV18 and TRBJ1-5, the full variable domain is NAGVMQNPRHLVRRRGQEARLRCSPMKGHSHVYWYRQLPEEGLKFMVYLQKENIIDESGMPKERFSAEFPKEGPSILRIQQVVRGDSAAYFCASSQGQGGQPQHFGDGTRLSIL.

The chain uses TRBV6-1 and TRBJ2-5, with D perhaps matching TRBD2 (7 bases). With 8 bases removed from V and 5 bases from J, the gap between germline ends came to 18 bases. Germline assignment: CDR1 MNHNS and CDR2 SASEGT. This CDR3 has 14 residues. CDR3 sequence reads: CASRGALNAETQYF. The CDR3 DNA is TGTGCCAGCCGGGGGGCCCTAAATGCGGAGACCCAGTACTTC.

This chain links TRBV6-5 with TRBJ2-2, with TRBD1 matching 7 bases. The CDR3 has 14 amino acids. J lost 6 bases, V lost 2 bases, and 3 bases had no gene match. The V gene's germline CDR1 is MNHEY and CDR2 SVGAGI. As DNA, the CDR3 is TGTGCCAGCAGTTACGACAGGGTGGCCGGGGAGCTGTTTTTT. This translates into CASSYDRVAGELFF.

This sequence joins TRBV18 and TRBJ2-3; 7 bases agree with TRBD2. V shed 2 bases, J shed 2 bases, and the junction held 4 bases outside the gene matches. Germline-derived CDR1 and CDR2 are KGHSH and LQKENI. CDR3 size: 15 residues. DNA of the CDR3: TGTGCCAGCTCACCAGGGGGGGACCCCACAGATACGCAGTATTTT. This gives the protein CASSPGGDPTDTQYF.

V usage is TRBV5-5 and J usage is TRBJ2-7; D is ambiguous. CDR1 and CDR2 (germline): SGHKS, YYEKEE (reference sequence). Trimming pared 0 bases from V and 5 bases from J, leaving 12 bases between. This CDR3 is built from 14 residues. The CDR3 protein is CASSLEHSRDEQYF. In DNA, the CDR3 is TGTGCCAGCAGCTTGGAACATTCTCGGGACGAGCAGTACTTC.

This clone was found once. This sequence joins TRBV21-1 and TRBJ2-5; the DNA was not used to check the table's D call, TRBD1. TRBV21-1 is noted as a pseudogene. The CDR3 extends over 14 amino acids. The CDR3 coding sequence is TGTGCCAGCAGCAAATCGACAGGGCTAGAGACCCAGTACTTC. Its protein is CASSKSTGLETQYF.

This clone was detected once. CDR3 amino acids: CASSLQSGPYSYNEQFF. The CDR3, as DNA: TGTGCCAGCAGTCTCCAAAGCGGTCCTTACTCCTACAATGAGCAGTTCTTC. The chain joins TRBV28 to TRBJ2-1; D perhaps matches TRBD2 (5 bases). The CDR3 extends over 17 amino acids. Per the germline V gene, CDR1 is MDHEN and CDR2 is SYDVKM. The V and J ends lost 5 bases and 0 bases respectively, with 17 bases between them.

The V call is TRBV29-1, the J call TRBJ1-1; TRBD1 aligns across 8 bases. This CDR3 region has 15 residues. V lost 2 bases, J lost 0 bases, and 5 bases stayed unmatched. CDR1 is SQVTM, CDR2 ANQGSEA, per germline. The CDR3 protein is CSVERRQGMNTEAFF. CDR3 sequence (DNA): TGCAGCGTTGAACGGAGACAGGGGATGAACACTGAAGCTTTCTTT.

The V gene is TRBV19, the J gene TRBJ2-6; D not certain. CDR3 length: 14 amino acids. CDR1 and CDR2 (germline): LNHDA, SQIVND (reference sequence). V lost 8 bases to trimming and J lost 1 base, with 9 bases between them. CDR3: CASSVVSGANVLTF. For the CDR3, the DNA is TGTGCCAGTTCCGTAGTATCTGGGGCCAACGTCCTGACTTTC.

This sequence joins TRBV5-1 and TRBJ2-3; no clear D. V was shortened by 2 bases and J by 1 base, with 8 bases between the two germline ends. The CDR3 has 14 amino acids. In germline, CDR1 is SGHRS, CDR2 YFSETQ. The CDR3 protein is CASSFSEGTDTQYF. CDR3 DNA sequence: TGCGCCAGCAGCTTTTCCGAAGGCACAGATACGCAGTATTTT.

The V call is TRBV15, the J call TRBJ2-7; D is perhaps TRBD2 (7 bases). V was cut by 5 bases and J by 2 bases, with 19 bases left in between. The CDR3 totals 16 residues. CDR1 and CDR2 from the germline V gene are LNHNV and YYDKDF (reference sequence). For the CDR3, the DNA is TGTGCCACCAGCGGAGGGAGGGACACGGGGGCCTACGAGCAGTACTTC. Translated: CATSGGRDTGAYEQYF.

For this clone: A read error may produce the germline difference seen at one junction end. J is TRBJ2-2 and V is TRBV6-1, with D tentatively TRBD1 (5 bases). Germline V lookup: CDR1 MNHNS, CDR2 SASEGT. The length of the CDR3 is 11 residues. CDR3 region: CASSDSGKVDF. The CDR3 DNA is TGTGCCAGCAGTGACTCAGGGAAGGTCGATTTT.

The chain joins TRBV2 to TRBJ2-7, with 9 positions matching TRBD1. This CDR3 has 14 amino acids. Germline CDR1 SNHLY, CDR2 FYNNEI. V lost 8 bases to trimming and J lost 0 bases; unmatched junction nucleotides: 5. In DNA form, the CDR3 reads TGTGCCAGCTCGACAGGGGGTACCTCCTACGAGCAGTACTTC. Residues: CASSTGGTSYEQYF.

The V and J genes are TRBV28 and TRBJ2-7, with 15 positions matching TRBD2. With V trimmed by 5 bases and J by 3 bases, 5 bases remained unmatched. The length of the CDR3 is 16 residues. Germline assignment: CDR1 MDHEN and CDR2 SYDVKM. This CDR3 reads CASSPGLAGGNYEQYF. The CDR3 DNA reads TGTGCCAGCAGTCCCGGACTAGCGGGAGGGAACTACGAGCAGTACTTC. Full variable domain (rest looked up from reference TRBV28 and TRBJ2-7): DVKVTQSSRYLVKRTGEKVFLECVQDMDHENMFWYRQDPGLGLRLIYFSYDVKMKEKGDIPEGYSVSREKKERFSLILESASTNQTSMYLCASSPGLAGGNYEQYFGPGTRLTVT.

A remark on this clone: At one boundary the junction diverges from the germline segment, which might be a read error. The chain combines TRBV11-2 with TRBJ1-2; a possible D gene is TRBD1 (6 bases). This CDR3 comprises 16 residues. CDR1 and CDR2 from the germline V gene are SGHAT and FQNNGV. The CDR3 spells CASSLDRTTINYGYTF. CDR3 coding DNA: TGTGCCAGCAGCCTAGACAGGACTACCATTAACTATGGCTACACCTTC. Based on the CDR3 plus reference TRBV11-2 and TRBJ1-2, the full variable domain is EAGVAQSPRYKIIEKRQSVAFWCNPISGHATLYWYQQILGQGPKLLIQFQNNGVVDDSQLPKDRFSAERLKGVDSTLKIQPAKLEDSAVYLCASSLDRTTINYGYTFGSGTRLTVV.

This clone was seen once. The germline gene is not matched at one end of the junction; a read error may be the cause. V usage is TRBV7-9 and J usage is TRBJ1-1; D remains ambiguous. The CDR3 has 14 residues. The V gene's germline CDR1 is SEHNR and CDR2 FQNEAQ (reference sequence). CDR3 loop: CASSLEGSHTEAFF. CDR3 DNA: TGTGCCAGCAGTTTAGAAGGAAGCCACACTGAAGCTTTCTTT.

Only one count was recorded for this clone. The J gene is TRBJ2-7, the V gene TRBV5-6, with D possibly being TRBD2 (5 bases). Germline V gives CDR1 SGHDT, CDR2 YYEEEE. The CDR3 has 14 amino acids. V shed 0 bases and J shed 2 bases, with 9 bases lying between them. CDR3 in DNA: TGTGCCAGCAGCTTGGGTCTAGCAACCTACGAGCAGTACTTC. Translating gives CASSLGLATYEQYF.

This chain links TRBV28 with TRBJ2-1; 13 bases agree with TRBD2. CDR3 length: 16 residues. Trimming cost V 6 bases and J 8 bases; bases outside gene matches: 10. Germline CDR1 is MDHEN and CDR2 is SYDVKM. This CDR3 reads CASRQRTSGRYDEQFF. The CDR3 DNA follows: TGTGCCAGCAGACAGAGGACTAGCGGGAGATATGATGAGCAGTTCTTC.

V and J are TRBV28 and TRBJ2-7; TRBD2 matches 15 bases. The CDR3 has 17 amino acids. Germline CDR1 reads MDHEN; CDR2 reads SYDVKM. Losses at the gene ends were 5 bases for V and 1 base for J; bases not matched to a gene: 6. CDR3 residues: CASSPLGLAGGSYEQYF. CDR3 nucleotides: TGTGCCAGCAGTCCGCTCGGACTAGCGGGAGGGTCCTACGAGCAGTACTTC.

This chain joins TRBV14 and TRBJ2-1, with unresolved D. The CDR3 is 15 residues long. V was clipped by 4 bases and J by 0 bases, with 10 bases between them. Germline V gene data show CDR1 as SGHDN and CDR2 as FVKESK. The CDR3 coding sequence is TGTGCCAGCAGCCGAGGTAGCTCCTCCTACAATGAGCAGTTCTTC. Protein: CASSRGSSSYNEQFF.

This clone has only a few counts. V usage is TRBV14 and J usage is TRBJ2-3; D not resolved. The CDR3 sequence is 15 residues long. Trimming took 1 base from V and 2 from J, leaving 10 bases between them. Germline V gene sequence: CDR1 SGHDN, CDR2 FVKESK. The CDR3 DNA follows: TGTGCCAGCAGCCAAGGCTCACTATCCACAGATACGCAGTATTTT. Translated: CASSQGSLSTDTQYF.

In this sample, this clone turned up once. This chain joins TRBV28 and TRBJ1-1; no reliable D call. The CDR3 covers 13 residues. V was clipped by 7 bases and J by 2 bases, with 11 bases between them. The germline V gene encodes CDR1 MDHEN and CDR2 SYDVKM. CDR3 amino acids: CASTPPRNTEAFF. CDR3 DNA sequence: TGTGCCAGCACACCCCCGAGAAACACTGAAGCTTTCTTT. The full variable domain, rest sourced from reference TRBV28 and TRBJ1-1, is DVKVTQSSRYLVKRTGEKVFLECVQDMDHENMFWYRQDPGLGLRLIYFSYDVKMKEKGDIPEGYSVSREKKERFSLILESASTNQTSMYLCASTPPRNTEAFFGQGTRLTVV.

The V call is TRBV6-5, the J call TRBJ1-2; no clear D gene. Germline V gives CDR1 MNHEY, CDR2 SVGAGI. V was clipped by 4 bases and J by 4 bases, with 10 bases between them. The length of the CDR3 is 13 residues. The CDR3 DNA sequence: TGTGCCAGCAGTTTCCCTCGAGGCTATGGCTACACCTTC. It is translated as CASSFPRGYGYTF.

This chain joins TRBV5-4 and TRBJ2-2; 13 bases are a match to TRBD2. Germline V gene lookup returns CDR1 SGHNT and CDR2 YYREEE (reference sequence). The CDR3 sequence is 18 residues long. The junction had 13 bases not matched to a gene; V was cut back by 4 bases and J by 7 bases. Here the CDR3 DNA reads TGTGCCAGCAGCCCCACATTACTAGCGGGGGGGCCCGGCGGGGAGCTGTTTTTT. Translating gives CASSPTLLAGGPGGELFF.

This rearrangement joins TRBV5-6 to TRBJ1-3; TRBD1 might be the D (5 bases). The CDR3 is 15 residues long. Germline CDR1 SGHDT, CDR2 YYEEEE. V was trimmed by 5 bases and J by 4 bases, leaving 16 bases between them. CDR3 region: CASSTGPWAGNTIYF. The CDR3 DNA reads as TGTGCCAGCAGTACGGGACCCTGGGCAGGAAACACCATATATTTT.

V gene TRBV14 combines with J gene TRBJ1-5; D unresolved. Germline V gene sequence: CDR1 SGHDN, CDR2 FVKESK. CDR3 length: 13 amino acids. Trimming removed 0 bases from V and 6 bases from J, with 6 bases in between. CDR3 DNA sequence: TGTGCCAGCAGCCAAGACGGAGTTCAGCCCCAGCATTTT. It yields the protein CASSQDGVQPQHF.

The CDR3, as DNA: TGCGCCAGCCGCCGGGACAGGGGTTTTTTCTACGAGCAGTACTTC. Amino acids: CASRRDRGFFYEQYF. The chain employs TRBV10-2 and TRBJ2-7; 10 bases agree with TRBD1. This CDR3 has 15 residues. V shed 8 bases, J shed 3 bases, and the junction held 10 bases outside the gene matches. CDR1 and CDR2 from the germline V gene are WSHSY and SAAADI.

This clone was counted a few times. The genes are TRBV7-3 and TRBJ1-1; no reliable D call. V was cut by 2 bases and J by 1 base, with 8 bases left in between. The V gene's germline CDR1 is SGHTA and CDR2 FQGTGA. The CDR3 is 14 residues long. The CDR3 DNA reads TGTGCCAGCAGCTTACAGGTGGGGAACACTGAAGCTTTCTTT. It specifies CASSLQVGNTEAFF.

The chain has TRBV4-2 and TRBJ2-5, with TRBD1 matching over 8 bases. Unmatched junction bases numbered 8, after V lost 1 base and J lost 7 bases. Germline V CDR1 and CDR2: LGHNA, YNFKEQ. The CDR3 runs to 15 residues. CDR3: CASSQGTGRTVTQYF. CDR3 DNA sequence: TGTGCCAGCAGCCAAGGGACAGGGCGCACAGTGACCCAGTACTTC.

Remarks on this clone: One junction end does not reproduce the germline sequence, and a read error may be involved. V usage is TRBV5-4 and J usage is TRBJ2-3; 7 bases are shared with TRBD1. This CDR3 has 15 residues. Germline-derived CDR1 and CDR2 are SGHNT and YYREEE (reference sequence). For the CDR3, the DNA is TGTGCCAGCAGTTTGGTAGGGGGCAGGGCAGATACGCAGTATTTT. This encodes CASSLVGGRADTQYF.

J is TRBJ1-5 and V is TRBV5-8; maybe TRBD1 (5 bases). Germline loops: CDR1 SGHTS, CDR2 YDEGEE. Trimming removed 6 bases at V and 11 bases at J, with 24 bases between. CDR3 length: 15 residues. CDR3 in DNA: TGTGCCAGCACCCTTGACCCATTGGGGCCTCGGGCCCAGCATTTT. Protein sequence: CASTLDPLGPRAQHF.